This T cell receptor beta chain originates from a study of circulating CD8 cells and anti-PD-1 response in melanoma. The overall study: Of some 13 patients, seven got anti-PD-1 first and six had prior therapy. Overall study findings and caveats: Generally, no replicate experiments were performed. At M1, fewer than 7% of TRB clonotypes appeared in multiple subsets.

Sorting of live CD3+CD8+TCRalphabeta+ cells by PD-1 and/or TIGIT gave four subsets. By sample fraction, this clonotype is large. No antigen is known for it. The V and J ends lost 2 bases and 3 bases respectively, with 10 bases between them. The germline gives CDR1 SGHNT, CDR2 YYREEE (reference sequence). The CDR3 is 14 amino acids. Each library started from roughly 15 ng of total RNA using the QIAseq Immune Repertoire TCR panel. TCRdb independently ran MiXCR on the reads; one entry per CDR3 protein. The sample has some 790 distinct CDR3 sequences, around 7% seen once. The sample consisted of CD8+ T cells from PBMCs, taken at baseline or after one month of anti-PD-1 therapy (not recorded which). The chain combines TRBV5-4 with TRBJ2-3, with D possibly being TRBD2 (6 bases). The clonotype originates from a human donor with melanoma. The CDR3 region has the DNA TGTGCCAGCAGCTTCGGGGGAGATACAGATACGCAGTATTTT. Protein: CASSFGGDTDTQYF.